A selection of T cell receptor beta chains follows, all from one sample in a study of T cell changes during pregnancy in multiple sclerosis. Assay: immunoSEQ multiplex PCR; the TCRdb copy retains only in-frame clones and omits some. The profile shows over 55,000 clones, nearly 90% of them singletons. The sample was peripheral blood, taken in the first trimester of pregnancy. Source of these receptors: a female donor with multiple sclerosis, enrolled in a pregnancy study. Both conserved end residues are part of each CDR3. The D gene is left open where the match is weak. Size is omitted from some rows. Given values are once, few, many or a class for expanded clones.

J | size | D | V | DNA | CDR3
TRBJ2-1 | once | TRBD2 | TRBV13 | TGTGCCAGCAGCTTATTCTTCGGGAGGGAGAACAATGAGCAGTTCTTC | CASSLFFGRENNEQFF
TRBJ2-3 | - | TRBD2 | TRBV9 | TGTGCCAGCAGCCCCGGGACTACCAGTAATCCCACAGATACGCAGTATTTT | CASSPGTTSNPTDTQYF
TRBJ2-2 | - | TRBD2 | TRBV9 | TGTGCCAGCAGCGTAACTAGCGGGAGGGCTGGCACCGGGGAGCTGTTTTTT | CASSVTSGRAGTGELFF
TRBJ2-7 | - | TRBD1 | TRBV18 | TGTGCCAGCTCACTTCAACCTGGACAGGGGGACGACGAGCAGTACTTC | CASSLQPGQGDDEQYF
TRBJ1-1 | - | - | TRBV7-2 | TGTGCCAGCAGCTTGTCGCCGCGGAACACTGAAGCTTTCTTT | CASSLSPRNTEAFF
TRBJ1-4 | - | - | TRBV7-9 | TGTGCCAGCAGCTTATCTGTCTGGCACGCAGCAACTAATGAAAAACTGTTTTTT | CASSLSVWHAATNEKLFF
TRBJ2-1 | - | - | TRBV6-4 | TGTGCCAGCAGTGACGGAGCGGGCTCCTACAATGAGCAGTTCTTC | CASSDGAGSYNEQFF
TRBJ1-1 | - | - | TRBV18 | TGTGCCAGCTCACCACTGGACGGGGCGGGGACTGAAGCTTTCTTT | CASSPLDGAGTEAFF
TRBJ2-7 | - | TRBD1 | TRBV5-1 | TGCGCCAGCAGGGAACAGGGGAGCTCCTACGAGCAGTACTTC | CASREQGSSYEQYF
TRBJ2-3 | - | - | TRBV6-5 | TGTGCCAGCAGTTACTCCCTAACCGAGGGCACAGATACGCAGTATTTT | CASSYSLTEGTDTQYF
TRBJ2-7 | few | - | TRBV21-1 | TGTGCCAGCAGCAAAGGCGGGACTAGTGAAAACTGCGAGCAGTACTTC | CASSKGGTSENCEQYF
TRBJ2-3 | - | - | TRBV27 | TGTGCCAGCAGTTTCGTGTACACAGATACGCAGTATTTT | CASSFVYTDTQYF
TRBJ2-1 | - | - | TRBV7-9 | TGTGCCAGCAGCTCTCCGCCCGGGAGTTTGAATGAGCAGTTCTTC | CASSSPPGSLNEQFF
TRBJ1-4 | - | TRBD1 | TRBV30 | TGTGCCTGGAGTCCCCCCGGCCGGGACAGCCTTATTAATGAAAAACTGTTTTTT | CAWSPPGRDSLINEKLFF
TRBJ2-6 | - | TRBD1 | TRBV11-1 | TGTGCCAGCAGCACCGGACAGGGAGACTCTGGGGCCAACGTCCTGACTTTC | CASSTGQGDSGANVLTF
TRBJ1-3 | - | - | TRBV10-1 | TGCGCCAGCAGAGCAGGGTCTGGAAACACCATATATTTT | CASRAGSGNTIYF
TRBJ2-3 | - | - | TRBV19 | TGTGCCAGTAGTGAGGCAGTTTCTAGCACAGATACGCAGTATTTT | CASSEAVSSTDTQYF
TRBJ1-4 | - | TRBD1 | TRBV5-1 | TGCGCCAGCAGCTTGGGGGACAGGGAAGGGGAAAAACTGTTTTTT | CASSLGDREGEKLFF
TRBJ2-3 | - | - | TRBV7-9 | TGTGCCAGCAGCCCCCTGAGGACAGATACGCAGTATTTT | CASSPLRTDTQYF
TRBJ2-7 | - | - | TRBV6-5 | TGTGCCAGCAGTTACCTACCGGGGCAGGGGGGCGGGGAGCAGTACTTC | CASSYLPGQGGGEQYF
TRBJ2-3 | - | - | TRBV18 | TGTGCCAGCTCGCTCGGGAGACTACGGGCAGATACGCAGTATTTT | CASSLGRLRADTQYF
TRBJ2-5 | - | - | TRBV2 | TGTGCCAGCAGTGAAGCCACCGGGGGTTTATTTTTCGAGACCCAGTACTTC | CASSEATGGLFFETQYF
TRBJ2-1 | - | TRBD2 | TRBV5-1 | TGCGCCAGCAGCTTGGCGGCTAGCGGGAGGAGCTCCTACAATGAGCAGTTCTTC | CASSLAASGRSSYNEQFF
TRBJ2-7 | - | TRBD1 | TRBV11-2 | TGTGCCAGCAGCTTAGAGCAGGGGGCCCTCTACGAGCAGTACTTC | CASSLEQGALYEQYF
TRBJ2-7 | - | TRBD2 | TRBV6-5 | TGTGCCAGCAGCCCCTACCCGGGGGGGGTTTACGAGCAGTACTTC | CASSPYPGGVYEQYF
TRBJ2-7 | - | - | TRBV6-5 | TGTGCCAGCAGTTACCGCAGGGGTCGGTACGAGCAGTACTTC | CASSYRRGRYEQYF
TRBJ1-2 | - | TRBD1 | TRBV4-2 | TGTGCCAGCAGCCAAGGCGGCAGGGGGATAGGTGGCTACACCTTC | CASSQGGRGIGGYTF
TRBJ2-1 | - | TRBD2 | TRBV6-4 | TGTGCCAGCAGTTTTAGCGGGAGTGGTGAGCAGTTCTTC | CASSFSGSGEQFF
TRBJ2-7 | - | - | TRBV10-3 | TGTGCCATCAGCCCGGGACTCCGAAGGGTCTCAACCTACGAGCAGTACTTC | CAISPGLRRVSTYEQYF
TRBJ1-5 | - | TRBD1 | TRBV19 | TGTGCCAGTAGTTGGACAGGAACCAATCAGCCCCAGCATTTT | CASSWTGTNQPQHF
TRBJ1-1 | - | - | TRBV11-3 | TGTGCCAGCAGCTCCCCTCCAGGTGAAGCTTTCTTT | CASSSPPGEAFF
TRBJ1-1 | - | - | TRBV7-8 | TGTGCCAGCAGCTCAACGGACATAAGAGCTTTCTTT | CASSSTDIRAFF
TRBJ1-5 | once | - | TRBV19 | TGTGCCAGTAGTGCGGGGCCCTTCCAGCCCCAGCATTTT | CASSAGPFQPQHF
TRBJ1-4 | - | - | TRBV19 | TGTGCCAGTACCGTTGGGTTAGGCAGCGGAGAAAAACTGTTTTTT | CASTVGLGSGEKLFF
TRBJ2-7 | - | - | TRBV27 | TGTGCCAGCAGTACCCGCCCTCTAGCCTACGAGCAGTACTTC | CASSTRPLAYEQYF
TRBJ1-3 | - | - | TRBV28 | TGTGCCAGCAGTTCGACAGCGTCTGGAAACACCATATATTTT | CASSSTASGNTIYF
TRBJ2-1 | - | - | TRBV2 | TGTGCCAGCAGGGATAGACAGACCTCGAATGAGCAGTTCTTC | CASRDRQTSNEQFF
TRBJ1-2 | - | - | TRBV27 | TGTGCCAGCAGTTTATCTTGGTTCGGCTATGGCTACACCTTC | CASSLSWFGYGYTF
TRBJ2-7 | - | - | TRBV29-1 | TGCAGCGGGGGGGAGACAGGGGAGCAGTACTTC | CSGGETGEQYF
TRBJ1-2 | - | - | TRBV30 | TGTGCCTGGAGTGGGAGCTATGGCTACACCTTC | CAWSGSYGYTF
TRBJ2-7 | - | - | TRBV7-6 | TGTGCCAGCAGCTTAGCCTACAGGGCCCGCTCCTACGAGCAGTACTTC | CASSLAYRARSYEQYF
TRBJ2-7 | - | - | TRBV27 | TGTGCCAGCAGTTCCCTCCAGGGGTTGCGCTACGAGCAGTACTTC | CASSSLQGLRYEQYF
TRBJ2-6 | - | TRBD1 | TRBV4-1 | TGCGCCAGCAGCTATGACAGGGTCTCGGGGGCCAACGTCCTGACTTTC | CASSYDRVSGANVLTF
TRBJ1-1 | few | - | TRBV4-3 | TGCGCCAGCAGCCAAGAAGCGGGGAACACTGAAGCTTTCTTT | CASSQEAGNTEAFF
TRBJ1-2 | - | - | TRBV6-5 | TGTGCCAGCAGTGTGACAGTGAGCTATGGCTACACCTTC | CASSVTVSYGYTF
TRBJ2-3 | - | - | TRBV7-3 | TGTGCCAGCAGGGCCGAGGGGACTAGCACAGATACGCAGTATTTT | CASRAEGTSTDTQYF
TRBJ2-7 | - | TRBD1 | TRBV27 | TGTGCCAGCAGTTTAACGGGGACAGGGTATTTCCCCTCCTACGAGCAGTACTTC | CASSLTGTGYFPSYEQYF